The 20 T cell receptor beta chains below all came from one sample that was sequenced in a study of persistence of HIV-infected CD4 T cells. The stimulus was lysate of CMV-infected fibroblasts, around 11 ug/mL. CD40L/CD69 double-negative CD45RO-high memory CD4+ T cells were collected. Their cognate antigens are unknown. The libraries were made with immunoSEQ version 4 in survey mode. Assay used: immunoSEQ multiplex PCR; TCRdb lists only in-frame clones, some missing. The sample includes approximately 26,000 clones, over 65% of them seen just once. The input for sequencing was CD4+ T cells sorted from PBMCs after 18-hour stimulation, taken from a patient who received antiretroviral therapy. All receptors come from an adult woman with HIV who was CMV-seropositive.

This clone was seen once. The chain couples TRBV5-4 to TRBJ2-7, with 7 bases matching TRBD1. Germline CDR1 is SGHNT and CDR2 is YYREEE (reference sequence). V trimming: 0 bases; J trimming: 3 bases; junction bases outside the gene matches: 6. CDR3 size: 15 residues. The CDR3 reads CASSLGLTGLYEQYF. In nucleotides, the CDR3 is TGTGCCAGCAGCTTGGGTTTGACAGGGCTCTACGAGCAGTACTTC.

CDR3 in amino acids: CASSQGIGPHEQYF. DNA of the CDR3: TGCGCCAGCAGCCAGGGGATCGGTCCACACGAGCAGTACTTC. The gene calls are TRBV23-1 and TRBJ2-7; TRBD1 is a possible D gene (6 bases). TRBV23-1 is reported as an ORF; its role is uncertain. Trimming took off 6 bases at V and 5 bases at J, with 17 bases between the two ends. The CDR3 totals 14 residues.

The genes are TRBV5-4 and TRBJ2-5; 9 nucleotides agree with TRBD2. CDR3 length: 15 residues. Germline V CDR1 and CDR2: SGHNT, YYREEE (reference sequence). The V gene end was trimmed by 4 bases and the J gene end by 2 bases; junction bases not matched to a gene: 6. The CDR3: CASSLHLAGQETQYF. The CDR3 DNA is TGTGCCAGCAGCCTTCATCTAGCGGGGCAAGAGACCCAGTACTTC.

The genes are TRBV20-1 and TRBJ1-5, with 9 positions matching TRBD1. Trimming removed 3 bases from V and 1 base from J; junction bases left unmatched: 10. The germline V gene has CDR1 DFQATT and CDR2 SNEGSKA (reference sequence). The CDR3 has 17 residues. The CDR3 sequence is CSASPPWTGASNQPQHF. CDR3 nucleotide sequence: TGCAGTGCTAGTCCCCCCTGGACAGGGGCAAGCAATCAGCCCCAGCATTTT.

The V call is TRBV19, the J call TRBJ1-4; possibly TRBD1 for D (6 bases). The V end lost 5 bases, the J end lost 8 bases, and 15 bases lay between the germline ends. The CDR3 loop spans 14 amino acids. Per germline, CDR1 LNHDA and CDR2 SQIVND (reference sequence). CDR3 bases: TGTGCCAGTAGTCCAGCGGGGGCAAGAGAAAAACTGTTTTTT. It yields the protein CASSPAGAREKLFF. Variable domain in full (rest from reference TRBV19 and TRBJ1-4): DGGITQSPKYLFRKEGQNVTLSCEQNLNHDAMYWYRQDPGQGLRLIYYSQIVNDFQKGDIAEGYSVSREKKESFPLTVTSAQKNPTAFYLCASSPAGAREKLFFGSGTQLSVL.

The gene calls are TRBV6-5 and TRBJ2-2, with a tentative D call TRBD2 (6 bases). V gave up 6 bases and J gave up 9 bases, with 11 bases separating them. This CDR3 spans 12 amino acids. The germline gives CDR1 MNHEY, CDR2 SVGAGI. The CDR3 loop is CASRPGGRELFF. CDR3 nucleotide sequence: TGTGCCAGCAGGCCCGGAGGGCGGGAGCTGTTTTTT.

CDR3 DNA sequence: TGCGCCAGCGGCCTTATGAATTCGAACACCGGGGAGCTGTTTTTT. This sequence encodes CASGLMNSNTGELFF. The chain recombines TRBV5-1 with TRBJ2-2; no firm D call. The V gene lost 7 bases and the J gene lost 0 bases, with 13 bases spanning the gap. The germline V gene encodes CDR1 SGHRS and CDR2 YFSETQ. This CDR3 has 15 residues.

J is TRBJ1-1 and V is TRBV5-8; TRBD1 might be the D (6 bases). V was clipped by 0 bases and J by 5 bases, with 14 bases between them. Germline loops: CDR1 SGHTS, CDR2 YDEGEE. This CDR3 contains 15 residues. The CDR3 here is CASSLGTRQGTEAFF. The CDR3 DNA sequence: TGTGCCAGCAGCTTGGGGACACGGCAGGGGACTGAAGCTTTCTTT. The whole variable domain, remainder taken from reference TRBV5-8 and TRBJ1-1, is EAGVTQSPTHLIKTRGQQATLRCSPISGHTSVYWYQQALGLGLQFLLWYDEGEERNRGNFPPRFSGRQFPNYSSELNVNALELEDSALYLCASSLGTRQGTEAFFGQGTRLTVV.

The V and J genes are TRBV27 and TRBJ2-7; D might be TRBD2 (7 bases). Germline CDR1 MNHEY, CDR2 SMNVEV (reference sequence). V was trimmed by 8 bases and J by 3 bases, leaving 23 bases between them. The CDR3 has 16 amino acids. In DNA, the CDR3 is TGTGCCAGCGCTAGCACAAAGGACGGGGGGCTCTACGAGCAGTACTTC. Encoded protein: CASASTKDGGLYEQYF.

This sequence joins TRBV19 and TRBJ2-2; TRBD1 agrees at 7 bases. V gave up 6 bases and J gave up 1 base; unmatched junction bases: 5. Per the germline V gene, CDR1 is LNHDA and CDR2 is SQIVND (reference sequence). The CDR3 runs to 15 residues. CDR3 in amino acids: CASRGRTGNTGELFF. CDR3 DNA sequence: TGTGCCAGTAGGGGACGGACAGGGAACACCGGGGAGCTGTTTTTT. Based on the CDR3 plus reference TRBV19 and TRBJ2-2, the full variable domain is DGGITQSPKYLFRKEGQNVTLSCEQNLNHDAMYWYRQDPGQGLRLIYYSQIVNDFQKGDIAEGYSVSREKKESFPLTVTSAQKNPTAFYLCASRGRTGNTGELFFGEGSRLTVL.

The rearrangement joins TRBV6-2 or TRBV6-3 to TRBJ1-2, with D possibly matching TRBD1 (6 bases). This CDR3 is built from 14 residues. CDR1 is MNHEY and CDR2 is SVGEGT in the germline V gene. Trimming shortened V by 1 base and J by 6 bases, and 12 bases separated the two germline ends. The CDR3 loop reads CASSYWGGANGYTF. In nucleotides, the CDR3 is TGTGCCAGCAGTTACTGGGGGGGGGCCAATGGCTACACCTTC.

J is TRBJ2-3 and V is TRBV29-1; TRBD1 is a possible D gene (6 bases). Per the germline V gene, CDR1 is SQVTM and CDR2 is ANQGSEA. V gave up 7 bases and J gave up 3 bases, with 17 bases separating them. The CDR3 has 14 amino acids. This CDR3 reads CSDGQGRFTDTQYF. In nucleotides, the CDR3 is TGCAGCGATGGGCAGGGGCGTTTTACAGATACGCAGTATTTT.

The rearrangement uses TRBV6-4 and TRBJ2-2; D is ambiguous. Germline V gene lookup returns CDR1 MRHNA and CDR2 SNTAGT. The CDR3 extends over 14 amino acids. V lost 4 bases and J lost 4, with 10 bases in between. CDR3 nucleotide sequence: TGTGCCAGCAGTGTATCACCCGTCACCGGGGAGCTGTTTTTT. It codes for CASSVSPVTGELFF.

The chain combines TRBV3-1 (or the pseudogene TRBV3-2) with TRBJ2-1; 10 bases are shared with TRBD2. This CDR3 has 16 amino acids. The V gene's germline CDR1 is LGHDT and CDR2 YNNKEL (reference sequence). J lost 4 bases, V lost 4 bases, and 7 bases had no gene match. DNA of the CDR3: TGTGCCAGCAGCCCCCGCGCTAGCGGGGGATACAATGAGCAGTTCTTC. Its translation: CASSPRASGGYNEQFF.

The V and J genes are TRBV24-1 and TRBJ2-1; 10 nucleotides agree with TRBD1. Germline trimming cut 4 bases from V and 7 bases from J; bases unmatched to any gene: 9. The germline V gene encodes CDR1 KGHDR and CDR2 SFDVKD. This CDR3 comprises 16 residues. The CDR3 sequence: CATSDSGTGDWNEQFF. The CDR3 nucleotides are TGTGCCACCAGTGACTCCGGGACAGGGGATTGGAATGAGCAGTTCTTC.

The sample holds a few counts of this clone. This chain connects TRBV19 to TRBJ1-3; no clear D. CDR1 is LNHDA, CDR2 SQIVND, per germline (reference sequence). Trimming left V 3 bases short and J 0 bases short, with 9 bases between. The CDR3 sequence is 15 residues long. In nucleotides, the CDR3 is TGTGCCAGTAGTATGGTCGCCAGCTCTGGAAACACCATATATTTT. Its translation is CASSMVASSGNTIYF.

The J gene is TRBJ1-3, the V gene TRBV7-9, with no clear D. CDR1 is SEHNR, CDR2 FQNEAQ, per germline (reference sequence). The CDR3 spans 14 residues. Trimming cost V 1 base and J 0 bases, with 4 bases left between them. The CDR3 protein is CASSLGLSGNTIYF. CDR3 DNA sequence: TGTGCCAGCAGCTTAGGCCTCTCTGGAAACACCATATATTTT.

This chain uses TRBV10-3 with TRBJ1-2, with D uncertain. The CDR3 has 12 amino acids. Germline V gives CDR1 ENHRY, CDR2 SYGVKD. Trimming took off 8 bases at V and 1 base at J, with 8 bases between the two ends. DNA for the CDR3: TGTGCCATCTCCGGGAATAACTATGGCTACACCTTC. This sequence encodes CAISGNNYGYTF.

There are a few counts of this clone. This rearrangement joins TRBV19 to TRBJ1-4, with TRBD1 identical over 10 bases. This CDR3 has 13 amino acids. Germline V gene sequence: CDR1 LNHDA, CDR2 SQIVND (reference sequence). J gave up 8 bases and V 6 bases, and 3 bases lay outside the gene matches. CDR3 sequence: CASRPGQGEKLFF. CDR3 DNA sequence: TGTGCCAGTAGACCGGGACAGGGGGAAAAACTGTTTTTT.

The chain is built from TRBV23-1 and TRBJ1-4; D may be TRBD1 (5 bases). TRBV23-1 is treated as an ORF (open reading frame) with a function not yet certain. This CDR3 spans 17 amino acids. The germline V and J ends were trimmed by 4 bases and 0 bases, with 15 bases remaining between them. This CDR3 is CASSPPQGIATNEKLFF. For the CDR3, the DNA is TGCGCCAGCAGTCCCCCCCAGGGCATCGCAACTAATGAAAAACTGTTTTTT.